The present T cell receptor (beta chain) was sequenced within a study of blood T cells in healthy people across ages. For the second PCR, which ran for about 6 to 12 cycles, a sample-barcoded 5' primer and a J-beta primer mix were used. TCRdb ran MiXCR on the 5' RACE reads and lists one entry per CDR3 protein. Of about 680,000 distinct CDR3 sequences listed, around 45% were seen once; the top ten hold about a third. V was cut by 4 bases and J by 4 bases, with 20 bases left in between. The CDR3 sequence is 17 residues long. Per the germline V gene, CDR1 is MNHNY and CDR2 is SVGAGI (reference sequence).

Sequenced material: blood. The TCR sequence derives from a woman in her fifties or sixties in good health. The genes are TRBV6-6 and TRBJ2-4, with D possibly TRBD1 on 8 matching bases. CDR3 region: CASSWGGLRDRKNIQYF. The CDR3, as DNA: TGTGCCAGCAGTTGGGGGGGCCTCCGGGACAGGAAAAACATTCAGTACTTC.